The rows below give T cell receptor beta chains drawn from one sample of a study of T cells in Graves' hyperthyroidism and ophthalmopathy. TCRdb passed the multiplex PCR reads through MiXCR, listing each CDR3 protein once. Among roughly 600,000 distinct CDR3 sequences listed, around 13% were seen once. Sample: blood. Source of these receptors: a woman between 45 and 65 years old with Graves' ophthalmopathy. The CDR3 runs from the conserved cysteine through the conserved F or W. The order of the fields is D gene, V gene, J gene, clone size, CDR3 protein, CDR3 DNA. A D gene is named only where the DNA matches it firmly. Clone size, where shown, is once, few, many, or a class for clones that have expanded.

d_gene: TRBD1; v_gene: TRBV7-2; j_gene: TRBJ1-2; abundance: many; CDR3aa: CASSLAGQGGYGYTF; CDR3nt: TGTGCCAGCAGCTTAGCCGGACAGGGAGGCTATGGCTACACCTTC
d_gene: TRBD1; v_gene: TRBV27; j_gene: TRBJ2-7; abundance: NA; CDR3aa: CASSPGTVPSYEQYF; CDR3nt: TGTGCCAGCAGTCCGGGGACAGTCCCTTCCTACGAGCAGTACTTC
d_gene: NA; v_gene: TRBV5-6; j_gene: TRBJ2-3; abundance: NA; CDR3aa: CASYQSTDTQYF; CDR3nt: TGTGCCAGCTACCAGAGCACAGATACGCAGTATTTT
d_gene: NA; v_gene: TRBV3-1; j_gene: TRBJ1-1; abundance: many; CDR3aa: CASSQVLDRTEAFF; CDR3nt: TGTGCCAGCAGCCAAGTTTTGGACCGCACTGAAGCTTTCTTT
d_gene: NA; v_gene: TRBV6-2/TRBV6-3; j_gene: TRBJ2-1; abundance: many; CDR3aa: CASKVGGYNEQFF; CDR3nt: TGTGCCAGCAAAGTGGGAGGTTACAATGAGCAGTTCTTC
d_gene: TRBD2; v_gene: TRBV24-1; j_gene: TRBJ2-1; abundance: NA; CDR3aa: CATSGPGTSGYNEQFF; CDR3nt: TGTGCCACCAGTGGACCCGGGACTAGCGGTTACAATGAGCAGTTCTTC
d_gene: NA; v_gene: TRBV18; j_gene: TRBJ1-4; abundance: many; CDR3aa: CASSPTTTNEKLFF; CDR3nt: TGTGCCAGCTCACCGACGACAACTAATGAAAAACTGTTTTTT
d_gene: TRBD2; v_gene: TRBV19; j_gene: TRBJ2-1; abundance: few; CDR3aa: CASSSSSGIMYEQFF; CDR3nt: TGTGCCAGTAGTAGTTCTAGCGGGATTATGTATGAGCAGTTCTTC
d_gene: TRBD1; v_gene: TRBV6-2/TRBV6-3; j_gene: TRBJ2-2; abundance: NA; CDR3aa: CASSSPGQGLNTGELFF; CDR3nt: TGTGCCAGCAGTTCGCCGGGACAGGGACTGAACACCGGGGAGCTGTTTTTT
d_gene: NA; v_gene: TRBV12-3/TRBV12-4; j_gene: TRBJ2-2; abundance: NA; CDR3aa: CASRSSHLGDFNTGELFF; CDR3nt: TGTGCCAGCAGAAGTTCCCATCTAGGGGACTTTAACACCGGGGAGCTGTTTTTT
d_gene: NA; v_gene: TRBV4-2; j_gene: TRBJ2-2; abundance: NA; CDR3aa: CASSQGERSELFF; CDR3nt: TGTGCCAGCAGCCAAGGGGAAAGATCGGAGCTGTTTTTT
d_gene: TRBD2; v_gene: TRBV2; j_gene: TRBJ2-1; abundance: many; CDR3aa: CASSDPAPLAGVKDEQFF; CDR3nt: TGTGCCAGCAGTGACCCCGCCCCACTAGCGGGAGTAAAGGATGAGCAGTTCTTC
d_gene: NA; v_gene: TRBV11-2; j_gene: TRBJ2-3; abundance: many; CDR3aa: CASRGRDTQYF; CDR3nt: TGTGCCAGCAGGGGTAGGGATACGCAGTATTTT
d_gene: TRBD1; v_gene: TRBV15; j_gene: TRBJ2-3; abundance: few; CDR3aa: CATSTTGRTDTQYF; CDR3nt: TGTGCCACCAGCACGACAGGGCGCACAGATACGCAGTATTTT
d_gene: NA; v_gene: TRBV9; j_gene: TRBJ1-1; abundance: many; CDR3aa: CASSVAPSLTEAFF; CDR3nt: TGTGCCAGCAGCGTAGCCCCAAGTTTGACTGAAGCTTTCTTT
d_gene: TRBD2; v_gene: TRBV6-2/TRBV6-3; j_gene: TRBJ2-2; abundance: many; CDR3aa: CASTLGAGVRTGELFF; CDR3nt: TGTGCCAGCACCTTAGGGGCGGGAGTACGAACCGGGGAGCTGTTTTTT
d_gene: NA; v_gene: TRBV6-1; j_gene: TRBJ2-1; abundance: many; CDR3aa: CASTGGLNEQFF; CDR3nt: TGTGCCAGCACGGGGGGCCTCAATGAGCAGTTCTTC
d_gene: NA; v_gene: TRBV3-1; j_gene: TRBJ2-1; abundance: many; CDR3aa: CASSQFGGVIYNEQFF; CDR3nt: TGTGCCAGCAGCCAATTCGGCGGGGTGATTTACAATGAGCAGTTCTTC
d_gene: NA; v_gene: TRBV6-1; j_gene: TRBJ2-7; abundance: few; CDR3aa: CASSHSPYEQYF; CDR3nt: TGTGCCAGCAGCCATAGTCCCTACGAGCAGTACTTC
d_gene: NA; v_gene: TRBV6-1; j_gene: TRBJ1-2; abundance: NA; CDR3aa: CASSERSQGLRGGYTF; CDR3nt: TGTGCCAGCAGTGAGCGGTCTCAGGGACTGCGGGGTGGCTACACCTTC
d_gene: NA; v_gene: TRBV11-2; j_gene: TRBJ2-7; abundance: many; CDR3aa: CASSLEFSGDYEQYF; CDR3nt: TGTGCCAGCAGCTTAGAGTTTTCAGGTGACTACGAGCAGTACTTC
d_gene: NA; v_gene: TRBV20-1; j_gene: TRBJ1-1; abundance: many; CDR3aa: CSAPLGQGRNTEAFF; CDR3nt: TGCAGTGCTCCTCTAGGGCAGGGCAGGAACACTGAAGCTTTCTTT
d_gene: TRBD1; v_gene: TRBV5-6; j_gene: TRBJ1-1; abundance: once; CDR3aa: CASSDGRQGQAFF; CDR3nt: TGTGCCAGCAGCGACGGACGACAGGGGCAAGCTTTCTTT
d_gene: NA; v_gene: TRBV3-1; j_gene: TRBJ1-6; abundance: few; CDR3aa: CASSQEQRRPLHF; CDR3nt: TGTGCCAGCAGCCAGGAGCAACGTCGGCCCCTCCACTTT
d_gene: NA; v_gene: TRBV30; j_gene: TRBJ2-1; abundance: many; CDR3aa: CAWSWGVLNEQFF; CDR3nt: TGTGCCTGGAGTTGGGGAGTACTGAATGAGCAGTTCTTC
d_gene: NA; v_gene: TRBV9; j_gene: TRBJ2-2; abundance: few; CDR3aa: CASSVVPSGPTGELFF; CDR3nt: TGTGCCAGCAGCGTAGTTCCGTCGGGGCCCACCGGGGAGCTGTTTTTT
d_gene: TRBD2; v_gene: TRBV19; j_gene: TRBJ2-1; abundance: NA; CDR3aa: CASRKGLAGENSYNEQFF; CDR3nt: TGTGCCAGTAGAAAAGGACTAGCGGGGGAGAACTCCTACAATGAGCAGTTCTTC
d_gene: NA; v_gene: TRBV5-1; j_gene: TRBJ2-7; abundance: many; CDR3aa: CASSLEAIGEQYF; CDR3nt: TGCGCCAGCAGCTTGGAGGCGATTGGCGAGCAGTACTTC
d_gene: TRBD2; v_gene: TRBV9; j_gene: TRBJ2-3; abundance: many; CDR3aa: CASSVGSSGSTDTQYF; CDR3nt: TGTGCCAGCAGCGTAGGGAGTAGCGGGAGCACAGATACGCAGTATTTT
d_gene: TRBD2; v_gene: TRBV18; j_gene: TRBJ2-7; abundance: few; CDR3aa: CASSPQREGISYEQYF; CDR3nt: TGTGCCAGCTCACCACAGCGGGAGGGCATCTCCTACGAGCAGTACTTC
d_gene: TRBD2; v_gene: TRBV11-3; j_gene: TRBJ2-2; abundance: many; CDR3aa: CASSLDLREGGTGELFF; CDR3nt: TGTGCCAGCAGCTTAGATCTGCGGGAGGGAGGCACCGGGGAGCTGTTTTTT
d_gene: TRBD1; v_gene: TRBV7-2; j_gene: TRBJ2-6; abundance: many; CDR3aa: CASETGRSGANVLTF; CDR3nt: TGTGCCAGCGAGACAGGGCGCTCTGGGGCCAACGTCCTGACTTTC
d_gene: TRBD2; v_gene: TRBV6-2/TRBV6-3; j_gene: TRBJ2-1; abundance: many; CDR3aa: CASRPSGRQRLPPYNEQFF; CDR3nt: TGTGCCAGCAGACCTAGCGGGAGACAAAGATTGCCTCCCTACAATGAGCAGTTCTTC
d_gene: TRBD2; v_gene: TRBV28; j_gene: TRBJ2-5; abundance: many; CDR3aa: CASSSPLAGAPRVETQYF; CDR3nt: TGTGCCAGCAGTTCCCCACTAGCGGGAGCTCCCAGGGTAGAGACCCAGTACTTC
d_gene: NA; v_gene: TRBV29-1; j_gene: TRBJ2-1; abundance: many; CDR3aa: CSFDSTGPNEQFF; CDR3nt: TGCAGCTTCGATTCGACTGGCCCAAATGAGCAGTTCTTC
d_gene: TRBD2; v_gene: TRBV3-1; j_gene: TRBJ2-1; abundance: many; CDR3aa: CASSRELAGVENEQFF; CDR3nt: TGTGCCAGCAGCCGAGAACTAGCGGGAGTAGAAAATGAGCAGTTCTTC
d_gene: TRBD1; v_gene: TRBV28; j_gene: TRBJ1-2; abundance: many; CDR3aa: CASSDRVGGYTF; CDR3nt: TGTGCCAGCAGTGACAGGGTGGGAGGCTACACCTTC
d_gene: TRBD1; v_gene: TRBV7-8; j_gene: TRBJ1-4; abundance: many; CDR3aa: CASSLALDRDEKLFF; CDR3nt: TGTGCCAGCAGCTTAGCGCTGGACAGGGATGAAAAACTGTTTTTT
d_gene: NA; v_gene: TRBV27; j_gene: TRBJ1-1; abundance: many; CDR3aa: CASSPGTNPNTEAFF; CDR3nt: TGTGCCAGCAGCCCAGGGACAAACCCAAACACTGAAGCTTTCTTT
d_gene: NA; v_gene: TRBV12-3/TRBV12-4; j_gene: TRBJ1-6; abundance: many; CDR3aa: CASSLSTGNSPLHF; CDR3nt: TGTGCCAGCAGTTTAAGTACTGGTAATTCACCCCTCCACTTT
d_gene: NA; v_gene: TRBV5-6; j_gene: TRBJ1-2; abundance: NA; CDR3aa: CASRETGTYGYTF; CDR3nt: TGTGCCAGCAGAGAAACCGGGACCTATGGCTACACCTTC
d_gene: NA; v_gene: TRBV7-6; j_gene: TRBJ2-2; abundance: many; CDR3aa: CASSFPWSGTTSGELFF; CDR3nt: TGTGCCAGCAGCTTTCCGTGGTCCGGGACCACTTCAGGGGAGCTGTTTTTT
d_gene: TRBD1; v_gene: TRBV28; j_gene: TRBJ1-1; abundance: many; CDR3aa: CASSLGRGRWTEAFF; CDR3nt: TGTGCCAGCAGTTTGGGCAGGGGGCGATGGACTGAAGCTTTCTTT
d_gene: TRBD1; v_gene: TRBV6-2/TRBV6-3; j_gene: TRBJ1-1; abundance: many; CDR3aa: CASSYPRTGVLRGTEAFF; CDR3nt: TGTGCCAGCAGTTACCCCCGGACAGGGGTGTTGAGAGGCACTGAAGCTTTCTTT
d_gene: NA; v_gene: TRBV27; j_gene: TRBJ2-7; abundance: many; CDR3aa: CASRRSDRIYEQYF; CDR3nt: TGTGCCAGCAGGCGAAGCGACAGGATCTACGAGCAGTACTTC
d_gene: TRBD2; v_gene: TRBV20-1; j_gene: TRBJ2-1; abundance: many; CDR3aa: CSAFPGLASSSYNEQFF; CDR3nt: TGCAGTGCTTTTCCGGGACTAGCCTCGAGCTCCTACAATGAGCAGTTCTTC
d_gene: TRBD1; v_gene: TRBV5-1; j_gene: TRBJ1-6; abundance: many; CDR3aa: CASSLETGHSPLHF; CDR3nt: TGCGCCAGCAGCTTGGAGACAGGGCATTCACCCCTCCACTTT